Following are 23 T cell receptor beta chains from one sample sequenced in a study of Ad26.COV2.S vaccination and SARS-CoV-2 variants. Only in-frame clones appear in the TCRdb table, and some are missing; sequencing was by immunoSEQ multiplex PCR. The table includes 300,000 to 400,000 clones, around 84% detected once. The treatment was: 19 received Ad26.COV2.S at low or high dose, single or two shots; 5 received placebo; per-sample allocation not given. Collection of samples fell on day 63 after the first vaccine or placebo injection. The input for sequencing was peripheral blood, taken in a trial of Ad26.COV2.S vaccine versus placebo. All receptors come from a person between 18 and 65 years old who received the Ad26.COV2.S COVID-19 vaccine or a placebo.

The J gene is TRBJ2-3, the V gene TRBV6-2 or TRBV6-3; D unresolved. Trimming stripped 3 bases from V and 1 base from J, with 2 bases between. The CDR3 covers 12 residues. Germline V gives CDR1 MNHEY, CDR2 SVGEGT. CDR3 in DNA: TGTGCCAGCAGTTATCGCACAGATACGCAGTATTTT. Protein sequence: CASSYRTDTQYF.

This clone was seen just once. As DNA, the CDR3 is TGTGCCAGCAGTCCGCTTTGGGAGAACACTGAAGCTTTCTTT. Translated: CASSPLWENTEAFF. The V and J genes are TRBV2 and TRBJ1-1, with no clear D. Trimming removed 5 bases from V and 1 base from J, with 11 bases in between. CDR3 size: 14 residues. CDR1 is SNHLY, CDR2 FYNNEI, per germline.

The chain has TRBV7-2 and TRBJ2-7, with a possible D match to TRBD2 (6 bases). Trimming cost V 6 bases and J 6 bases, with 12 bases left between them. The germline CDR1 and CDR2 sequences are SGHTA and FQGNSA. The CDR3 runs to 12 residues. CDR3 region: CASRRGLSEQYF. CDR3 DNA sequence: TGTGCCAGCAGACGGGGGTTGAGCGAGCAGTACTTC.

This clone appeared once. J is TRBJ1-5 and V is TRBV18, with 7 bases aligning to TRBD1. Germline-derived CDR1 and CDR2 are KGHSH and LQKENI. J gave up 3 bases and V 8 bases, and 4 bases lay outside the gene matches. This CDR3 region has 13 residues. CDR3 in amino acids: CASRQGLNQPQHF. The CDR3 DNA reads TGTGCCAGCCGACAGGGTCTCAATCAGCCCCAGCATTTT.

The gene calls are TRBV6-2 or TRBV6-3 and TRBJ2-7; maybe TRBD1 (6 bases). CDR3 length: 15 residues. V was trimmed by 0 bases and J by 0 bases, leaving 9 bases between them. Germline V lookup: CDR1 MNHEY, CDR2 SVGEGT. This CDR3 reads CASSYSDRNSYEQYF. The CDR3 DNA reads TGTGCCAGCAGTTACTCTGACAGGAACTCCTACGAGCAGTACTTC.

The chain links TRBV27 to TRBJ2-7; 11 bases agree with TRBD1. Losses at the gene ends were 5 bases for V and 6 bases for J; bases not matched to a gene: 12. The length of the CDR3 is 16 residues. The germline CDR1 and CDR2 sequences are MNHEY and SMNVEV (reference sequence). CDR3 DNA sequence: TGTGCCAGCAGTCGACCGGGACAGGGGGTCGGAGTCGAGCAGTACTTC. Translating it yields CASSRPGQGVGVEQYF.

The J gene is TRBJ1-3, the V gene TRBV4-3; unclear D gene. V shed 1 base and J shed 0 bases, with 4 bases lying between them. CDR1 LGHNA and CDR2 YSLEER come from the germline V gene. This CDR3 is 14 amino acids long. Here the CDR3 reads CASSQGSSGNTIYF. The CDR3 DNA reads as TGCGCCAGCAGCCAAGGCAGCTCTGGAAACACCATATATTTT.

The rearrangement uses TRBV11-2 and TRBJ2-1; 7 nucleotides line up with TRBD1. Per the germline V gene, CDR1 is SGHAT and CDR2 is FQNNGV. The CDR3 is 17 amino acids. Unmatched junction bases numbered 8, after V lost 3 bases and J lost 0 bases. The CDR3 DNA sequence: TGTGCCAGCAGCTTCCCCGCCGACAGGGACTCCTACAATGAGCAGTTCTTC. Translation gives CASSFPADRDSYNEQFF.

Here the CDR3 reads CATLTRGPRGNTIYF. The CDR3, as DNA: TGTGCCACTCTTACAAGGGGGCCGAGGGGAAACACCATATATTTT. V usage is TRBV27 and J usage is TRBJ1-3, with 7 bases aligning to TRBD1. V lost 10 bases to trimming and J lost 4 bases; unmatched junction nucleotides: 13. Germline-derived CDR1 and CDR2 are MNHEY and SMNVEV (reference sequence). The CDR3 is 15 amino acids.

The chain carries TRBV4-1 and TRBJ2-3, with TRBD2 identical over 8 bases. The CDR3 runs to 18 residues. J lost 1 base, V lost 1 base, and 10 bases had no gene match. Germline CDR1 MGHRA, CDR2 YSYEKL. DNA of the CDR3: TGCGCCAGCAGCCAAGGACGCGGGGGGCCGATACGCACAGATACGCAGTATTTT. It translates to CASSQGRGGPIRTDTQYF.

The V and J genes are TRBV4-1 and TRBJ1-2, with D perhaps TRBD1 (6 bases). CDR1 is MGHRA and CDR2 is YSYEKL in the germline V gene. V was clipped by 0 bases and J by 6 bases, with 14 bases between them. The length of the CDR3 is 15 residues. CDR3 sequence: CASSQDGGGGNGYTF. The CDR3 DNA sequence: TGCGCCAGCAGCCAAGATGGGGGGGGCGGGAATGGCTACACCTTC.

The rearrangement uses TRBV7-9 and TRBJ1-1, with D tentatively TRBD1 (5 bases). The germline V gene has CDR1 SEHNR and CDR2 FQNEAQ (reference sequence). This CDR3 region has 12 residues. V lost 4 bases and J 8 bases, leaving 11 bases between the germline ends. The chain's CDR3 is CASSSLQDEAFF. The CDR3 DNA sequence: TGTGCCAGCAGCTCGTTACAGGACGAAGCTTTCTTT. The full variable domain, in which reference TRBV7-9 and TRBJ1-1 provide the parts outside the CDR3, is DTGVSQNPRHKITKRGQNVTFRCDPISEHNRLYWYRQTLGQGPEFLTYFQNEAQLEKSRLLSDRFSAERPKGSFSTLEIQRTEQGDSAMYLCASSSLQDEAFFGQGTRLTVV.

V is TRBV6-5 and J is TRBJ2-7; 8 nucleotides match TRBD1. Germline values: CDR1 MNHEY, CDR2 SVGAGI. Trimming at V came to 0 bases and at J to 3 bases, leaving 4 bases not matched to a gene. The CDR3 runs to 15 residues. The CDR3 nucleotides read TGTGCCAGCAGTTACTCGTCGACAGGGGTCTACGAGCAGTACTTC. The encoded protein is CASSYSSTGVYEQYF.

This sequence joins TRBV11-2 and TRBJ1-1; tentative D call: TRBD1 (5 bases). Trimming cost V 5 bases and J 10 bases, with 11 bases left between them. The CDR3 spans 11 residues. In germline, CDR1 is SGHAT, CDR2 FQNNGV. In DNA form, the CDR3 reads TGTGCCAGCAGCCCTCGGACAACAGCTTTCTTT. Amino acids: CASSPRTTAFF.

The chain is built from TRBV30 and TRBJ2-2; D tentatively reads TRBD1 or TRBD2 (5 bases each). In germline, CDR1 is GTSNPN, CDR2 SVGIG (reference sequence). The V end was cut by 1 base, the J end by 4 bases, with 10 bases between. This CDR3 is built from 14 residues. The CDR3 region is CAWSGKRGTGELFF. CDR3 DNA sequence: TGTGCCTGGAGTGGAAAGAGGGGCACCGGGGAGCTGTTTTTT.

The chain links TRBV19 to TRBJ2-5; 12 nucleotides align to TRBD1. The length of the CDR3 is 16 residues. The trim removed 4 bases at V and 4 bases at J, leaving 7 bases unmatched. Germline V gene sequence: CDR1 LNHDA, CDR2 SQIVND (reference sequence). This chain's CDR3 is CASSKPGTGGSETQYF. CDR3 nucleotide sequence: TGTGCCAGTAGTAAACCCGGGACAGGGGGCTCAGAGACCCAGTACTTC. The full variable domain, completed using reference TRBV19 and TRBJ2-5, is DGGITQSPKYLFRKEGQNVTLSCEQNLNHDAMYWYRQDPGQGLRLIYYSQIVNDFQKGDIAEGYSVSREKKESFPLTVTSAQKNPTAFYLCASSKPGTGGSETQYFGPGTRLLVL.

This clone appeared once. This sequence joins TRBV12-5 and TRBJ2-3, with unresolved D. V shed 5 bases and J shed 0 bases, with 12 bases lying between them. Germline CDR1 LGHNT, CDR2 FRNRAP. The CDR3 extends over 15 amino acids. The chain's CDR3 is CASGPRPGSTDTQYF. CDR3 DNA sequence: TGTGCTAGTGGTCCCCGTCCAGGTAGCACAGATACGCAGTATTTT.

The CDR3 sequence: CASNNGPNYGYTF. For the CDR3, the DNA is TGTGCCAGCAACAACGGACCTAACTATGGCTACACCTTC. The chain employs TRBV28 and TRBJ1-2; the D is unclear. The V gene lost 7 bases and the J gene lost 0 bases, with 9 bases spanning the gap. CDR1 and CDR2 from the germline V gene are MDHEN and SYDVKM. The CDR3 is 13 amino acids.

The chain is built from TRBV7-8 and TRBJ1-6; 8 bases agree with TRBD1. This CDR3 has 15 amino acids. Germline CDR1 SGHVS, CDR2 FQNEAQ. V shed 2 bases and J 7 bases; nucleotides not matched to a gene: 4. For the CDR3, the DNA is TGTGCCAGCAGCTTACTGGGACAGGCGAATTCACCCCTCCACTTT. Encoded protein: CASSLLGQANSPLHF.

This chain links TRBV2 with TRBJ1-1; a possible D gene is TRBD1 (6 bases). V dropped 7 bases and J dropped 2 bases, with 20 bases sitting between them. CDR3 length: 16 residues. Germline assignment: CDR1 SNHLY and CDR2 FYNNEI. This CDR3 reads CASKNIQTGPNTEAFF. CDR3 sequence (DNA): TGTGCCAGCAAAAATATACAGACAGGCCCTAACACTGAAGCTTTCTTT. The full variable domain, with the rest looked up from reference TRBV2 and TRBJ1-1, is EPEVTQTPSHQVTQMGQEVILRCVPISNHLYFYWYRQILGQKVEFLVSFYNNEISEKSEIFDDQFSVERPDGSNFTLKIRSTKLEDSAMYFCASKNIQTGPNTEAFFGQGTRLTVV.

As to this clone: Other nucleotide sequences in the sample specify the same CDR3. V gene TRBV5-4 combines with J gene TRBJ2-5, with 13 bases fitting TRBD2. The CDR3 has 16 residues. V lost 2 bases and J lost 4; bases outside the gene matches: 5. The germline gives CDR1 SGHNT, CDR2 YYREEE (reference sequence). In nucleotides, the CDR3 is TGTGCCAGCAGCTTACTAGCGGGAGGGCCAAGAGAGACCCAGTACTTC. Translated, it gives CASSLLAGGPRETQYF.

V usage is TRBV6-2 or TRBV6-3 and J usage is TRBJ1-1, with 9 bases that match TRBD1. Unmatched junction bases numbered 5, after V lost 4 bases and J lost 5 bases. The CDR3 has 14 amino acids. Germline V gene lookup returns CDR1 MNHEY and CDR2 SVGEGT. The CDR3 protein is CASSWGTGSTEAFF. Here the CDR3 DNA reads TGTGCCAGCAGTTGGGGGACAGGGTCGACTGAAGCTTTCTTT.

The V gene is TRBV30, the J gene TRBJ2-7; D is undetermined. The CDR3 has 11 residues. The germline V gene encodes CDR1 GTSNPN and CDR2 SVGIG (reference sequence). Here the CDR3 DNA reads TGTGCAGCGTCTTCGGCCTACGAGCAGTACTTC. This encodes CAASSAYEQYF.